Ten or more counts support the clone carrying this TCR beta chain. Its specificity is not known. This CDR3 spans 18 amino acids. V dropped 3 bases and J dropped 5; count of bases not matched to a gene: 9. Germline-derived CDR1 and CDR2 are ENHRY and SYGVKD. The sample originates from a study of neurological immune-mediated disorders. Broader study findings: The most TCR clonal expansion was seen in HTLV-1-associated myelopathy, whereas the least was seen in multiple sclerosis, below the level in healthy controls. Private repertoires in all groups were suggested by the finding that expanded clones across subjects shared no CDR3 amino acid sequences.

Time point specified: longitudinal time-point 3. Over 190 million TCR-beta sequences from 15-18 subjects came out of each sequencing run. From the 5' RACE reads, TCRdb called clonotypes with MiXCR, one entry per CDR3 protein. The table shows approximately 100,000 distinct CDR3 sequences, with 11% occurring only once. The sequence derives from a female donor with HTLV-1-associated myelopathy (HAM/TSP). Sequenced material: PBMCs. The chain combines TRBV10-3 with TRBJ2-3, with 15 bases matching TRBD2. The CDR3 DNA reads TGTGCCATCAGTGACCCCGGACTAGCGGGGGGGCAAGGAGATACGCAGTATTTT. Translation gives CAISDPGLAGGQGDTQYF.